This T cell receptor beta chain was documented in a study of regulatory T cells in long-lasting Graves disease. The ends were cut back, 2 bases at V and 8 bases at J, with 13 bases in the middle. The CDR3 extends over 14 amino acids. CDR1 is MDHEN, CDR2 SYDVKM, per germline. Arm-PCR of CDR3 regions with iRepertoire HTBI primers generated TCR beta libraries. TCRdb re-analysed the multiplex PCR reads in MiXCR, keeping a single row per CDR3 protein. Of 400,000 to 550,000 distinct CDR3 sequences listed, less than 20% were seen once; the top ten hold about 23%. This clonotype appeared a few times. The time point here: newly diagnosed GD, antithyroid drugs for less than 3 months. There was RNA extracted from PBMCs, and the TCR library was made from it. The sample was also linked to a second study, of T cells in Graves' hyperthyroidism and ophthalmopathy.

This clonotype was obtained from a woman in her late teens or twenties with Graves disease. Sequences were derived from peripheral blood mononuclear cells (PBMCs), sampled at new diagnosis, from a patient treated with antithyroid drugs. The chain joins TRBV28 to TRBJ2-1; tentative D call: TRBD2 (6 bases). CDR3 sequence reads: CASSLTSSGDEQFF. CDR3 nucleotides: TGTGCCAGCAGTTTAACTAGCTCCGGCGATGAGCAGTTCTTC.